This record concerns one T cell receptor beta chain sequence. Its antigen is not identified. Between the trimmed V and J ends, which lost 4 bases and 3 bases, there was a span of 15 bases. CDR1 is MNHNS, CDR2 SASEGT, per germline. The CDR3 contains 15 residues. These data belong to a study of OX40 agonist ivuxolimab in advanced cancers. TCRdb's copy holds only in-frame clones and misses some; the assay was immunoSEQ multiplex PCR. The sample lists some 99,000 clones, 70% to 90% occurring once. Study results and caveats: By week 6 at 0.1 to 3.0 mg/kg, blood CD4+ and CD8+ T cells had expanded clonally. Nonresponders, in some cases, also had low normalized T-cell clonal expansion.

The sequence came from an adult with an advanced solid tumor such as melanoma, head and neck, liver or kidney cancer. The material sequenced was CD4+ or CD8+ T cells sorted from blood, taken in a trial of the OX40 agonist ivuxolimab. V and J are TRBV6-1 and TRBJ1-2, with D possibly matching TRBD1 (5 bases). The CDR3 here is CASSGEGARDYGYTF. CDR3 bases: TGTGCCAGCAGTGGAGAAGGGGCCAGGGACTATGGCTACACCTTC.